This entry features one T cell receptor beta chain sequence. The sample originates from a study of blood T cell dynamics during melanoma immunotherapy. Time point defined: week 3, after first cycle of checkpoint inhibitor. Germline loops: CDR1 LNHDA, CDR2 SQIVND (reference sequence). V was shortened by 3 bases and J by 7 bases, with 12 bases between the two germline ends. The CDR3 spans 13 residues. Sequencing was performed with immunoSEQ multiplex PCR; in TCRdb, only in-frame clones are kept and a portion is missing. The table includes 9,500 to 15,000 clones, roughly 90% detected once. The starting material was blood, obtained from a patient treated with checkpoint blockade. The chain joins TRBV19 to TRBJ2-5; D is unclear. This sequence originates from a human donor with melanoma. CDR3 amino acids: CASSIKYPRTQYF. DNA of the CDR3: TGTGCCAGTAGTATCAAGTATCCTAGGACCCAGTACTTC.